A single sample gave rise to the 26 T cell receptor beta chains below, sequenced in a study of cytomegalovirus exposure and HLA in healthy donors. PCR involved 60 Vbeta and 13 Jbeta primers. Generated by immunoSEQ multiplex PCR, the TCRdb table keeps only in-frame clones and is missing some. The table lists about 140,000 clones, roughly 80% of them singletons. Sequenced sample: PBMCs. The receptors were gathered from a female donor in good health and CMV-seronegative.

The chain carries TRBV5-5 and TRBJ1-1; D is unresolved. CDR1 is SGHKS, CDR2 YYEKEE, per germline (reference sequence). Trimming stripped 5 bases from V and 7 bases from J, with 12 bases between. The CDR3 extends over 12 amino acids. This CDR3 reads CASRAPSLEAFF. In DNA, the CDR3 is TGTGCCAGCAGGGCCCCCTCGCTTGAAGCTTTCTTT.

The chain has TRBV28 and TRBJ1-2; TRBD1 is a possible D gene (5 bases). CDR1 and CDR2 (germline): MDHEN, SYDVKM. The CDR3 sequence is 16 residues long. V shed 6 bases and J shed 8 bases, with 25 bases lying between them. This CDR3 reads CASSLVVGQGGQGYTF. DNA of the CDR3: TGTGCCAGCAGCCTTGTTGTAGGGCAGGGAGGACAAGGCTACACCTTC.

Comment on this clone: Mismatch with germline at one junction end may stem from a read error. The chain has TRBV7-9 and TRBJ1-1; D remains unclear. The germline V gene has CDR1 SEHNR and CDR2 FQNEAQ (reference sequence). The CDR3 totals 12 residues. The CDR3 bases are TGTTCCAGCAGCGTAGCCGGGACTGAAGCTTTCTTT. It is translated as CSSSVAGTEAFF.

The genes are TRBV5-4 and TRBJ1-1; 7 nucleotides agree with TRBD1. Per the germline V gene, CDR1 is SGHNT and CDR2 is YYREEE (reference sequence). The length of the CDR3 is 14 residues. The V segment lost 3 bases and the J segment 4 bases; nucleotides outside the gene matches: 6. CDR3 nucleotide sequence: TGTGCCAGCAGCTATCAAGGGGGCGTCACTGAAGCTTTCTTT. Translation: CASSYQGGVTEAFF.

This chain connects TRBV7-8 to TRBJ2-7; D uncertain. In germline, CDR1 is SGHVS, CDR2 FQNEAQ. The V end lost 4 bases, the J end lost 3 bases, and 16 bases lay between the germline ends. The CDR3 is made up of 15 amino acids. The CDR3 DNA reads TGTGCCAGCAGCTCACCGGCGGCGTTCCACTACGAGCAGTACTTC. It encodes CASSSPAAFHYEQYF.

This sequence joins TRBV7-8 and TRBJ1-1; D remains ambiguous. The V and J ends lost 8 bases and 11 bases respectively, with 21 bases between them. This CDR3 is 13 amino acids long. Germline V gene data show CDR1 as SGHVS and CDR2 as FQNEAQ. CDR3 region: CASRSTEQITAFF. In DNA, the CDR3 is TGTGCCAGCCGCTCAACCGAACAGATTACCGCTTTCTTT.

J is TRBJ1-2 and V is TRBV30, with D hard to call. V shed 1 base and J shed 5 bases, with 5 bases lying between them. CDR3 size: 11 residues. The germline gives CDR1 GTSNPN, CDR2 SVGIG (reference sequence). CDR3 DNA sequence: TGTGCCTGGAGTGCCCTATATGGCTACACCTTC. Translated, it gives CAWSALYGYTF.

The CDR3 coding sequence is TGTGCCAGCTCAGAGGGGGGGGCGAAGAACACTGAAGCTTTCTTT. Its protein product is CASSEGGAKNTEAFF. The chain links TRBV18 to TRBJ1-1, with a tentative D call TRBD1 (6 bases). Trimming pared 5 bases from V and 1 base from J, leaving 14 bases between. Per the germline V gene, CDR1 is KGHSH and CDR2 is LQKENI. The CDR3 runs 15 residues. Full variable domain (rest looked up from reference TRBV18 and TRBJ1-1): NAGVMQNPRHLVRRRGQEARLRCSPMKGHSHVYWYRQLPEEGLKFMVYLQKENIIDESGMPKERFSAEFPKEGPSILRIQQVVRGDSAAYFCASSEGGAKNTEAFFGQGTRLTVV.

The V and J genes are TRBV18 and TRBJ2-3; TRBD1 might be the D (5 bases). V lost 5 bases and J 0 bases, leaving 15 bases between the germline ends. Germline lookup yields CDR1 KGHSH and CDR2 LQKENI. The CDR3 consists of 16 residues. The CDR3 nucleotides read TGTGCCAGCTCATTACTAAGGGGCCTTAGCACAGATACGCAGTATTTT. This translates into CASSLLRGLSTDTQYF.

This clone was detected only once. The chain joins TRBV5-1 to TRBJ2-3; a weak D match, TRBD1 (6 bases). The CDR3 is made up of 17 amino acids. CDR1 SGHRS and CDR2 YFSETQ come from the germline V gene. V was shortened by 4 bases and J by 1 base, with 19 bases between the two germline ends. The CDR3 nucleotides are TGCGCCAGCAGCCGAGTGAACAGGGCGAGGGGCACAGATACGCAGTATTTT. Translated, it gives CASSRVNRARGTDTQYF.

The chain carries TRBV5-6 and TRBJ2-7; TRBD2 agrees at 7 bases. CDR3 size: 17 residues. Germline values: CDR1 SGHDT, CDR2 YYEEEE. V dropped 4 bases and J dropped 2; count of bases not matched to a gene: 15. This chain's CDR3 is CASSPRGRGSNPYEQYF. Written as DNA, the CDR3 is TGTGCCAGCAGCCCCAGAGGGCGCGGGAGCAACCCCTACGAGCAGTACTTC.

V usage is TRBV5-1 and J usage is TRBJ1-1, with D possibly being TRBD1 (5 bases). CDR3 length equals 13 residues. Germline lookup yields CDR1 SGHRS and CDR2 YFSETQ. Trimming removed 0 bases at V and 5 bases at J, with 8 bases between. The CDR3 here is CASSLEGLTEAFF. CDR3 coding DNA: TGCGCCAGCAGCTTGGAGGGGCTGACTGAAGCTTTCTTT.

The genes are TRBV28 and TRBJ2-5, with D perhaps matching TRBD1 (6 bases). Trimming shortened V by 5 bases and J by 5 bases, and 18 bases separated the two germline ends. CDR3 size: 15 residues. Germline V lookup: CDR1 MDHEN, CDR2 SYDVKM. CDR3 coding DNA: TGTGCCAGCAGTCGGAACAGGGCAGGCGGGGAGACCCAGTACTTC. This encodes CASSRNRAGGETQYF.

This chain joins TRBV7-3 and TRBJ1-6; no reliable D call. The CDR3 spans 13 residues. Germline lookup yields CDR1 SGHTA and CDR2 FQGTGA. Trimming pared 2 bases from V and 11 bases from J, leaving 10 bases between. CDR3 sequence: CASSLQEGTPLHF. The CDR3 nucleotides are TGTGCCAGCAGCTTACAAGAGGGTACACCCCTCCACTTT. Together with reference TRBV7-3 and TRBJ1-6, the CDR3 gives the full variable domain: GAGVSQTPSNKVTEKGKYVELRCDPISGHTALYWYRQSLGQGPEFLIYFQGTGAADDSGLPNDRFFAVRPEGSVSTLKIQRTERGDSAVYLCASSLQEGTPLHFGNGTRLTVT.

The chain links TRBV4-2 to TRBJ2-3; a weak D match, TRBD2 (6 bases). The CDR3 loop spans 15 amino acids. Germline V gives CDR1 LGHNA, CDR2 YNFKEQ. V gave up 0 bases and J gave up 0 bases, with 7 bases separating them. As DNA, the CDR3 is TGTGCCAGCAGCCAAGAGCGGGGAAGCACAGATACGCAGTATTTT. As protein: CASSQERGSTDTQYF.

The J gene is TRBJ2-7, the V gene TRBV5-6; tentative D call: TRBD1 (6 bases). V gave up 4 bases and J gave up 0 bases, with 14 bases separating them. Per the germline V gene, CDR1 is SGHDT and CDR2 is YYEEEE. CDR3 size: 15 residues. The CDR3 is CASSRTGLSSYEQYF. The DNA for the CDR3 is TGTGCCAGCAGCAGAACAGGGTTGAGCTCCTACGAGCAGTACTTC.

Written as DNA, the CDR3 is TGCGCCAGCAGCCCGTACAGGTCACCCGCTAACTATGGCTACACCTTC. Translated: CASSPYRSPANYGYTF. The gene calls are TRBV5-1 and TRBJ1-2; maybe TRBD1 (5 bases). Between the trimmed V and J ends, which lost 4 bases and 0 bases, there was a span of 16 bases. Germline values: CDR1 SGHRS, CDR2 YFSETQ. This CDR3 has 16 residues.

The chain carries TRBV9 and TRBJ2-7, with TRBD1 matching 9 bases. CDR1 is SGDLS and CDR2 is YYNGEE in the germline V gene. The CDR3 is 18 residues long. After removal of 6 bases from V and 0 bases from J, the junction contained 16 bases not matched to a gene. CDR3 bases: TGTGCCAGCACAATCGTTTTAAAGGGGGACAGGGCCTCCTACGAGCAGTACTTC. Residues: CASTIVLKGDRASYEQYF. The entire variable domain, with the rest obtained from reference TRBV9 and TRBJ2-7, is as follows: DSGVTQTPKHLITATGQRVTLRCSPRSGDLSVYWYQQSLDQGLQFLIQYYNGEERAKGNILERFSAQQFPDLHSELNLSSLELGDSALYFCASTIVLKGDRASYEQYFGPGTRLTVT.

The chain combines TRBV5-4 with TRBJ1-2; the match to TRBD1 covers 10 bases. CDR1 is SGHNT, CDR2 YYREEE, per germline (reference sequence). The CDR3 loop spans 16 amino acids. J was trimmed by 3 bases and V by 4 bases; bases with no gene match: 9. The DNA for the CDR3 is TGTGCCAGCAGCCTGCCCGGGACAGGGGTGTACTATGGCTACACCTTC. Translated: CASSLPGTGVYYGYTF.

This sequence joins TRBV28 and TRBJ1-5, with a weak D call TRBD1 (5 bases). Trimming took 6 bases from V and 6 from J, leaving 12 bases between them. The CDR3 is made up of 13 amino acids. From germline, CDR1 is MDHEN and CDR2 SYDVKM. Here the CDR3 DNA reads TGTGCCAGCAGGAAACAGGTGATTCAGCCCCAGCATTTT. Translating it yields CASRKQVIQPQHF.

The chain recombines TRBV5-6 with TRBJ2-7; TRBD1 matches at 11 bases. The CDR3 loop spans 14 amino acids. The V gene's germline CDR1 is SGHDT and CDR2 YYEEEE. V lost 2 bases and J lost 6; bases outside the gene matches: 4. CDR3 amino acids: CASSFGQGALEQYF. The CDR3 nucleotides read TGTGCCAGCAGCTTTGGACAGGGGGCGCTCGAGCAGTACTTC.

V gene TRBV10-3 combines with J gene TRBJ2-7; possibly TRBD1 for D (6 bases). Germline V gene data show CDR1 as ENHRY and CDR2 as SYGVKD. There are 15 residues in the CDR3. The V and J ends lost 4 bases and 4 bases respectively, with 17 bases between them. CDR3 in DNA: TGTGCCATCAGTGGGGATACAGGGTCACCGTACGAGCAGTACTTC. Translated: CAISGDTGSPYEQYF.

The chain carries TRBV2 and TRBJ1-1, with D perhaps matching TRBD1 (5 bases). From germline, CDR1 is SNHLY and CDR2 FYNNEI. The CDR3 has 13 residues. V lost 8 bases and J lost 3, with 13 bases in between. The CDR3 DNA sequence: TGTGCCAGCTATGGGGGGAGGTACACTGAAGCTTTCTTT. It yields the protein CASYGGRYTEAFF. Variable domain in full (rest from reference TRBV2 and TRBJ1-1): EPEVTQTPSHQVTQMGQEVILRCVPISNHLYFYWYRQILGQKVEFLVSFYNNEISEKSEIFDDQFSVERPDGSNFTLKIRSTKLEDSAMYFCASYGGRYTEAFFGQGTRLTVV.

V gene TRBV15 combines with J gene TRBJ1-5; 9 bases map to TRBD1. Trimming removed 5 bases from V and 6 bases from J; junction bases left unmatched: 5. CDR1 and CDR2 (germline): LNHNV, YYDKDF (reference sequence). The length of the CDR3 is 14 residues. The CDR3 spells CATSEGQGFQPQHF. The CDR3 region has the DNA TGTGCCACCAGCGAAGGACAGGGGTTTCAGCCCCAGCATTTT.

This clone came up a few times. The V gene is TRBV6-5, the J gene TRBJ1-1, with a tentative D call TRBD1 (5 bases). Trimming removed 0 bases from V and 0 bases from J, with 8 bases in between. CDR1 MNHEY and CDR2 SVGAGI come from the germline V gene. This CDR3 has 15 amino acids. CDR3: CASSYSGAVNTEAFF. The CDR3 DNA reads as TGTGCCAGCAGTTACTCAGGGGCGGTGAACACTGAAGCTTTCTTT.

CDR3 coding DNA: TGCAGCGTTGGACAGGGGAATGAGCAGTTCTTC. It translates to CSVGQGNEQFF. This sequence joins TRBV29-1 and TRBJ2-1; the match to TRBD1 covers 8 bases. The CDR3 totals 11 residues. V lost 4 bases and J lost 7; bases outside the gene matches: 0. In germline, CDR1 is SQVTM, CDR2 ANQGSEA.